This TCR beta chain derives from a study of OX40 agonist ivuxolimab in advanced cancers. With regard to the full study: The costimulatory receptor OX40 (CD134) was targeted by ivuxolimab, a fully human IgG2 agonistic monoclonal antibody. Intravenous ivuxolimab was administered to patients every 2 weeks at six dose levels: 0.01, 0.1, 0.3, 1.5, 3 and 10 mg/kg. Of the roughly 52 dose-escalation patients, hepatocellular carcinoma was present in around 20, melanoma in roughly 15, renal cell carcinoma in 9 and head and neck cancer in 9. In the dose-escalation cohort, approximately 82% of patients were male, and the mean age was 60 years with a range of roughly 20 to 79. Prior anti-PD-1, anti-PD-L1 or anti-CTLA-4 therapy was permitted, and 30% to 50% of dose-escalation patients had received checkpoint inhibitors. Partial responses occurred in three dose-escalation patients: two with cutaneous melanoma and one with hepatocellular carcinoma. Peripheral TCRbeta sequencing was intended to test whether TCR sequence diversity was altered and clonal T-cell expansion was caused by ivuxolimab. The monotherapy dose-escalation portion (N ≈ 57 patients) of the phase I ivuxolimab trial is reported in the paper. Overall results and qualifications from the work: In the 0.1-3.0 mg/kg groups, partial responders were among the patients with the lowest normalized peripheral clonal expansion, particularly in CD8+ T cells. At doses from 0.1 to 3.0 mg/kg, clonal expansion was seen in both CD4+ and CD8+ blood T cells between baseline and week 6. After ivuxolimab, more expanded clones were found on average in CD8+ T cells than in CD4+ T cells. Low levels of normalized T-cell clonal expansion were also shown by some nonresponding patients. Antigen specificity was not determined for the clonally expanded peripheral T cells.

As for this clone: Its recognized antigen is unknown. One base away there is no much larger clone; base qualities are not given.

To sequence the TCRbeta CDR3 region, genomic DNA was isolated from the sorted cells. The immunoSEQ Assay was used to sequence the TCRbeta CDR3 regions. Imported from immuneACCESS, the table was reduced by TCRdb to in-frame sequences with V and J called. These copies leave out some clones; in studies compared against another copy, an unresolved V gene accounts for under half, and the cause of the remainder is not known. This sample comprises under 95,000 clones, over 90% of them detected only once. The top ten clones comprise 6.2% of the sample. The CDR3 numbers 13 residues from cysteine through phenylalanine. Only the CDR3 DNA is retained, 39 bases long and in frame from the first base. Sequences SQVTM (CDR1) and ANQGSEA (CDR2) are obtained from the germline V gene. V lost 4 bases and J lost 4 bases; the stretch between them is 13 bases long. The trial excluded patients who had a history of autoimmune disease or were on systemic immunosuppression. Peripheral blood for TCR sequencing was collected from all dose cohorts at baseline, on cycle 4 day 1, and on cycle 7 day 1. Samples were obtained from an open-label, multicenter, first-in-human phase I dose-escalation trial of ivuxolimab. The trial enrolled adults with locally advanced or metastatic head and neck squamous cell, hepatocellular, melanoma or renal cell carcinoma. Before TCR sequencing, CD4+ and CD8+ T cells were separately sorted from peripheral blood.

The sequenced sample was CD4+ or CD8+ T cells sorted from blood, obtained in a trial of the OX40 agonist ivuxolimab. This clonotype was obtained from an adult with an advanced solid tumor such as melanoma, head and neck, liver or kidney cancer. The receptor chain draws on TRBV29-1 and TRBJ1-2, with no reliable assignment of the D segment. The nucleotides read TGCAGCGTTGGCAGCCAGTATCCCTATGGCTACACCTTC. This sequence encodes CSVGSQYPYGYTF. When the CDR3 is completed using the reference TRBV29-1 and TRBJ1-2 genes on either side, the full variable domain is SAVISQKPSRDICQRGTSLTIQCQVDSQVTMMFWYRQQPGQSLTLIATANQGSEATYESGFVIDKFPISRPNLTFSTLTVSNMSPEDSSIYLCSVGSQYPYGYTFGSGTRLTVV.